One T cell receptor beta chain is described in this entry. This sample was taken from a study of blood T cell repertoires in COVID-19. The germline gives CDR1 LGHNT, CDR2 FRNRAP. The CDR3 runs to 13 residues. V trimming: 4 bases; J trimming: 6 bases; junction bases outside the gene matches: 5. Profiling relied on immunoSEQ multiplex PCR, and the TCRdb table lists in-frame clones only, not all of them. The data show roughly 150,000 clones, around four fifths seen once. Input material: peripheral blood. The receptor comes from a human donor in a cohort sampled during active COVID-19. This rearrangement joins TRBV12-5 to TRBJ1-2; 7 bases are shared with TRBD1. The CDR3 loop reads CASGWGTVDGYTF. Here the CDR3 DNA reads TGTGCTAGTGGTTGGGGGACAGTGGATGGCTACACCTTC.